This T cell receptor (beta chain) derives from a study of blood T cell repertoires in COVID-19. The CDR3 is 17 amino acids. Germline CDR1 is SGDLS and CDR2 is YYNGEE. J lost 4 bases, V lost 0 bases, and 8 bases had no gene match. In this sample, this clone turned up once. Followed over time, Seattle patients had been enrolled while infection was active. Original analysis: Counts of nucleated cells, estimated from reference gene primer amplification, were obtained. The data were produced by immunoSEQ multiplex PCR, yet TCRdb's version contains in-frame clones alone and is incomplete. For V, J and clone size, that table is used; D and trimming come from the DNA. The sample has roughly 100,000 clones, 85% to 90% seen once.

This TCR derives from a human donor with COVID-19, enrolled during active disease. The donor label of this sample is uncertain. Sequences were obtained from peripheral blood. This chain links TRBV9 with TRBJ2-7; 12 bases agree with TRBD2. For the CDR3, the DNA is TGTGCCAGCAGCGTAGGGGAGGGGCTAGCGGGGGGGTACGAGCAGTACTTC. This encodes CASSVGEGLAGGYEQYF.